This T cell receptor (beta chain) was observed in a study of blood T cells in healthy people across ages. Study-level findings and limits: Long-lived donors had more naive CD4+ cells and higher diversity than aged donors. Roughly linear age-related decline in beta diversity appeared, significant by age around 36. Considered underestimates were the diversity estimates obtained from one million T cells.

Ranging in age from about 6 to 100, the donors were healthy Caucasian individuals from Russia. Primed by a sample-barcoded 5' primer and a J-beta primer mix, a second PCR proceeded for 7 to 11 cycles. MiXCR, applied by TCRdb to the 5' RACE reads, yields one record per CDR3 protein. Of 800,000 to 950,000 distinct CDR3 sequences listed, 48% were seen once; the top ten hold 13%. On this clonotype: Antigen specificity is unknown.

The sequenced sample consisted of blood. This clonotype was sampled from a man aged 25 to 45 in good health.

CDR3 coding DNA: TGTGCCAGCAGTTTGGGGACAGGGGTTTCCGACGAGCAGTACTTC. Protein product: CASSLGTGVSDEQYF. The rearrangement joins TRBV12-3 or TRBV12-4 to TRBJ2-7, with 10 bases fitting TRBD1. The CDR3 contains 15 residues. V shed 3 bases and J 5 bases; nucleotides not matched to a gene: 7.